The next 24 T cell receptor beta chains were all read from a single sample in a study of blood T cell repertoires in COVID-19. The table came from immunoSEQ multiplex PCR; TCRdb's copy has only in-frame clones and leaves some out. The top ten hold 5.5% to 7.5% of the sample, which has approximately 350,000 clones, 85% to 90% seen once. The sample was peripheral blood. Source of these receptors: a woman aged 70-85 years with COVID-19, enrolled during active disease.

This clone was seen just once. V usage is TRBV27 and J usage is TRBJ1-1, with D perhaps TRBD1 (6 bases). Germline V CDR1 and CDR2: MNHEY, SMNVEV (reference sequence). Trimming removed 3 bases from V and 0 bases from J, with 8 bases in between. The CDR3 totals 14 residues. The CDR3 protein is CASSLDSMNTEAFF. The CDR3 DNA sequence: TGTGCCAGCAGTTTGGACAGTATGAACACTGAAGCTTTCTTT.

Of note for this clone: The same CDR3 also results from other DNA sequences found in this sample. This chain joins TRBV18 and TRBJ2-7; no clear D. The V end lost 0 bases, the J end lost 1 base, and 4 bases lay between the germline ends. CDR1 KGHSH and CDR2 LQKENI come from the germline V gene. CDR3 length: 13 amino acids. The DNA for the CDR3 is TGTGCCAGCTCACCACCGAGTTCCTACGAGCAGTACTTC. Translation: CASSPPSSYEQYF.

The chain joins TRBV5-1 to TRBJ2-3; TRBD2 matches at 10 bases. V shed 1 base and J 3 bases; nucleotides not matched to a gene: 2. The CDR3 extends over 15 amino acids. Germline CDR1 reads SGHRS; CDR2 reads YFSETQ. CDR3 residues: CASSLRAGGTDTQYF. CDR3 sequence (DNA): TGCGCCAGCAGCTTGAGAGCGGGGGGGACAGATACGCAGTATTTT.

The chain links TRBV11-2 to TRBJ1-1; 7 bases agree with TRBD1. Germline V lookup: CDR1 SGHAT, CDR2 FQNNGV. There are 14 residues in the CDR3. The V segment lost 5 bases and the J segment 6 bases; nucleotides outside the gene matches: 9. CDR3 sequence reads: CASSPGGIFAEAFF. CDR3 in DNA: TGTGCCAGCAGCCCAGGGGGTATATTCGCTGAAGCTTTCTTT.

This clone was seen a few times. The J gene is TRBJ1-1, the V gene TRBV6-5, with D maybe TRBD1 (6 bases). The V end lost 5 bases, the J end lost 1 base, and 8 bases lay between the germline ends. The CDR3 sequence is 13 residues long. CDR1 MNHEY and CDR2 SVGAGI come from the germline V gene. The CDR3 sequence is CASSTGKNTEAFF. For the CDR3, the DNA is TGTGCCAGCAGTACAGGGAAGAACACTGAAGCTTTCTTT.

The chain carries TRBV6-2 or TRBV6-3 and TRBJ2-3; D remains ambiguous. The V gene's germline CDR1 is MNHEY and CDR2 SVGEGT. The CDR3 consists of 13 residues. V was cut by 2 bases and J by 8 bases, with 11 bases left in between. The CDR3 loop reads CASSYPETITQYF. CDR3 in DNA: TGTGCCAGCAGTTACCCAGAAACGATTACGCAGTATTTT.

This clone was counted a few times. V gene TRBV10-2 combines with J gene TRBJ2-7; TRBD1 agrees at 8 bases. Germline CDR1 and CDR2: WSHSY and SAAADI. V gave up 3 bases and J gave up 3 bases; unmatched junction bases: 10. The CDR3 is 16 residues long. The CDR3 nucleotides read TGCGCCAGCAGTGACGGCGAAGACAGGGGATTCTACGAGCAGTACTTC. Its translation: CASSDGEDRGFYEQYF.

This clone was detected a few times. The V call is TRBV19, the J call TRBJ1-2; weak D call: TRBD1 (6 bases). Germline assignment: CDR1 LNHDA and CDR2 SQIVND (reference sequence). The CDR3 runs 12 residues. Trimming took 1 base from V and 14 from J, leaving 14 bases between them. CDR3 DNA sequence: TGTGCCAGTAGTATAGGACAGGATTCAAGAACCTTC. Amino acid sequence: CASSIGQDSRTF.

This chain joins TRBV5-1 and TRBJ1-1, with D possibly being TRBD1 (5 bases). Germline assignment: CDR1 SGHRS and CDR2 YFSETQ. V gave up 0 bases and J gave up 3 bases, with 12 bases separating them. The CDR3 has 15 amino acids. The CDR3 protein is CASSLEVGGYTEAFF. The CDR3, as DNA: TGCGCCAGCAGCTTGGAAGTCGGGGGGTACACTGAAGCTTTCTTT.

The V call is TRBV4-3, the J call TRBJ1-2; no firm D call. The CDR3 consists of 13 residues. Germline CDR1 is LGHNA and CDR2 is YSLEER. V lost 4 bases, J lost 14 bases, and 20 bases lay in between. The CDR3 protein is CASSLWEYMAKTF. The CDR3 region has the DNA TGCGCCAGCAGCCTATGGGAGTATATGGCTAAAACCTTC.

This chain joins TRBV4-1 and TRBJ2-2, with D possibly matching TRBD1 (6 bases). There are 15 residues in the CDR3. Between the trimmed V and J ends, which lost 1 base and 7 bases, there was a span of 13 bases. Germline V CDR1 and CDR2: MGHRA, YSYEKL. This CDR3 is CASSQVGAQGGELFF. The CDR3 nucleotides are TGCGCCAGCAGCCAAGTGGGGGCGCAGGGCGGGGAGCTGTTTTTT.

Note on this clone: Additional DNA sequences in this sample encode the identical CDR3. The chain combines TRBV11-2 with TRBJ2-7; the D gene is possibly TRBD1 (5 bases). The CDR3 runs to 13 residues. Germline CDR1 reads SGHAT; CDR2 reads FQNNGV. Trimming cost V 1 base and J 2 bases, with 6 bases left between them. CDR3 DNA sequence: TGTGCCAGCAGCTTAGGGGGCCCCTACGAGCAGTACTTC. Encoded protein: CASSLGGPYEQYF.

The CDR3 region is CASSRTQNTEAFF. In DNA, the CDR3 is TGTGCCAGCTCCCGGACACAGAACACTGAAGCTTTCTTT. This chain connects TRBV18 to TRBJ1-1; weak D call: TRBD1 (5 bases). Trimming stripped 6 bases from V and 1 base from J, with 9 bases between. Germline assignment: CDR1 KGHSH and CDR2 LQKENI. The CDR3 loop spans 13 amino acids. Based on the CDR3 plus reference TRBV18 and TRBJ1-1, the full variable domain is NAGVMQNPRHLVRRRGQEARLRCSPMKGHSHVYWYRQLPEEGLKFMVYLQKENIIDESGMPKERFSAEFPKEGPSILRIQQVVRGDSAAYFCASSRTQNTEAFFGQGTRLTVV.

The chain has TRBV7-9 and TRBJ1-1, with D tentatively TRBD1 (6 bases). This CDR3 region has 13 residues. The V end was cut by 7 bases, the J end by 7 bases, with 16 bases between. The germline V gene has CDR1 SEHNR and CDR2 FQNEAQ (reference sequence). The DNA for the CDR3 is TGTGCCAGCATGCGGGGGCAACATAGTGAAGCTTTCTTT. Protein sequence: CASMRGQHSEAFF.

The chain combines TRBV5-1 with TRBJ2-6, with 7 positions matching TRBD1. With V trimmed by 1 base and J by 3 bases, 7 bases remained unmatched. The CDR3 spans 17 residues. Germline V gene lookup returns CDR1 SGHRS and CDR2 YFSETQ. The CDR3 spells CASSLRDSRVGANVLTF. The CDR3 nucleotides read TGCGCCAGCAGCTTGAGGGACAGCCGAGTTGGGGCCAACGTCCTGACTTTC.

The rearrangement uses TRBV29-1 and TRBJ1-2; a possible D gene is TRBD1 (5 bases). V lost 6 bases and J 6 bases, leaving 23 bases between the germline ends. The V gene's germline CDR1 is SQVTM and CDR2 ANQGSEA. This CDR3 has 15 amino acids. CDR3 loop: CSVHPGRPSSDGYTF. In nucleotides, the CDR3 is TGCAGCGTCCATCCAGGGCGTCCATCCTCGGATGGCTACACCTTC.

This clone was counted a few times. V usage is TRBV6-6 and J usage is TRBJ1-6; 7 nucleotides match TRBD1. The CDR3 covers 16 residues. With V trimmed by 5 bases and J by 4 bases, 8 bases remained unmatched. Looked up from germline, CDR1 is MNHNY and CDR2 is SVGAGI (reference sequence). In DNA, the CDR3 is TGTGCCAGCAGTAATCAGGGACAGCAGTATAATTCACCCCTCCACTTT. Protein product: CASSNQGQQYNSPLHF.

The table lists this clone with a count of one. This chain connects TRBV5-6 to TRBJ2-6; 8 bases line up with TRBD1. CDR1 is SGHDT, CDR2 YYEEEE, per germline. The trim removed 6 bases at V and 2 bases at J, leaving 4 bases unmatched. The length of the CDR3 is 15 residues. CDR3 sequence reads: CASTTTGAGANVLTF. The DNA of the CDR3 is TGTGCCAGCACCACGACAGGGGCTGGGGCCAACGTCCTGACTTTC.

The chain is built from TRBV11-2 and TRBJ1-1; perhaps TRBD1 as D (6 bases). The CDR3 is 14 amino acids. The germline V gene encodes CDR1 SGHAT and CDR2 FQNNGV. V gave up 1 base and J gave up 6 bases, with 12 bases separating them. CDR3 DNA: TGTGCCAGCAGCTTAGTAGGGGGGGGAGCTGAAGCTTTCTTT. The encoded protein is CASSLVGGGAEAFF.

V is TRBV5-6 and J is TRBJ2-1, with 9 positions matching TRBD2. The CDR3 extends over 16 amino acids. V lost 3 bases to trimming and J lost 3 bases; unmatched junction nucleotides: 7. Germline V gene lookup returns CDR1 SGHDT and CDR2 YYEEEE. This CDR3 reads CASSYLGSGGYNEQFF. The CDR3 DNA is TGTGCCAGCAGCTATCTAGGTAGCGGGGGCTACAATGAGCAGTTCTTC.

The CDR3, as DNA: TGTGCCAGCAGCCAAGAGGGGAAAGCGGGGGGGAGTCAGACCCAGTACTTC. Amino acid sequence: CASSQEGKAGGSQTQYF. The V call is TRBV3-1 (or the pseudogene TRBV3-2), the J call TRBJ2-5; TRBD2 aligns across 10 bases. The CDR3 is 17 residues long. The V gene's germline CDR1 is LGHDT and CDR2 YNNKEL (reference sequence). The V and J ends lost 0 bases and 6 bases, in that order; junction bases with no gene match: 10.

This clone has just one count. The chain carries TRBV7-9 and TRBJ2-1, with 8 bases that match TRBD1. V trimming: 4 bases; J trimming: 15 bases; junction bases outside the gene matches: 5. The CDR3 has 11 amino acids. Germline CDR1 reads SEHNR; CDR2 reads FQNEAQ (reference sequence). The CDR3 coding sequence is TGTGCCAGCAGCTACGGACAGGGAGGGTTCTTC. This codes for CASSYGQGGFF.

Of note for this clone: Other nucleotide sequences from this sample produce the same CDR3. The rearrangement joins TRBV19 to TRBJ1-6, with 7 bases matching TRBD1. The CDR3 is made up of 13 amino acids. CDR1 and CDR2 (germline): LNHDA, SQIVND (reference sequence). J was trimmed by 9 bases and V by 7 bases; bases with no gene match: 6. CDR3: CASMGQGVSPLHF. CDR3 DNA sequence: TGTGCCAGTATGGGTCAGGGGGTTTCACCCCTCCACTTT.

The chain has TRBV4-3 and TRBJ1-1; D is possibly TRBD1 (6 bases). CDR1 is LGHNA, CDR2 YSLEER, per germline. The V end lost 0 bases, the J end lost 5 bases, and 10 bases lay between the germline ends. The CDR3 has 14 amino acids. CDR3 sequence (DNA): TGCGCCAGCAGCCAAGACACAGGGTGTACTGAAGCTTTCTTT. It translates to CASSQDTGCTEAFF.